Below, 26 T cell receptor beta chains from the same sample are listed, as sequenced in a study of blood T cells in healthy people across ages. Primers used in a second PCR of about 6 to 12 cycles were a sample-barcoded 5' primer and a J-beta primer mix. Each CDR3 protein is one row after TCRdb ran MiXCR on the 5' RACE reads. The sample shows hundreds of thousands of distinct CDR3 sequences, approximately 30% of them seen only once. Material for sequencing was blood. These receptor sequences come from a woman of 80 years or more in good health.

The CDR3 protein is CSAHPGTGPYEQFF. The CDR3, as DNA: TGCAGTGCACACCCGGGGACAGGTCCCTATGAGCAGTTCTTC. The chain carries TRBV20-1 and TRBJ2-1; 8 bases fit TRBD1. Germline V CDR1 and CDR2: DFQATT, SNEGSKA (reference sequence). This CDR3 is 14 amino acids long. The J segment lost 8 bases and the V segment lost 6 bases, leaving 12 bases of the junction unmatched.

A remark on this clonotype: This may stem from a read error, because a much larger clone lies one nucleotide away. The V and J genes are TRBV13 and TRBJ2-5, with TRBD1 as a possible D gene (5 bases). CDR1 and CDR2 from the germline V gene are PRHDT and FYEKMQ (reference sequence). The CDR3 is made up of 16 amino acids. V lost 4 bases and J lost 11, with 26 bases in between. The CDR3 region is CASSYQGTYAANEQYF. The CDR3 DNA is TGTGCCAGCAGCTACCAGGGTACTTATGCCGCCAATGAGCAGTACTTC.

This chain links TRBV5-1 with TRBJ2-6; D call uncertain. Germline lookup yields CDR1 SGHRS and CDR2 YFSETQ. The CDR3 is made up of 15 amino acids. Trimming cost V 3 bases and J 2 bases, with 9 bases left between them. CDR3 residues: CASSSELTGANVLTF. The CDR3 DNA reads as TGCGCCAGCAGCTCGGAGTTAACTGGGGCCAACGTCCTGACTTTC.

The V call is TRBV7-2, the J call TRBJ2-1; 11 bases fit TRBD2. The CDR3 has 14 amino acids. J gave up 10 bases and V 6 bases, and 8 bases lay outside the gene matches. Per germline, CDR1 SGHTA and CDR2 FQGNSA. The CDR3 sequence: CASRRLASGREQFF. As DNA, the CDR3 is TGTGCCAGCAGACGCCTTGCTAGCGGGAGGGAGCAGTTCTTC.

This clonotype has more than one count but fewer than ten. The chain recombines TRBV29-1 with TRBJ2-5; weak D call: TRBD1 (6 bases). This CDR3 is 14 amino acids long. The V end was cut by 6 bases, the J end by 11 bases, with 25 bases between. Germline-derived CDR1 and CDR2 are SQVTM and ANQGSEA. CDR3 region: CSVVDSQGYNEQYF. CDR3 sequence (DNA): TGCAGCGTCGTGGACAGCCAAGGCTACAATGAGCAGTACTTC.

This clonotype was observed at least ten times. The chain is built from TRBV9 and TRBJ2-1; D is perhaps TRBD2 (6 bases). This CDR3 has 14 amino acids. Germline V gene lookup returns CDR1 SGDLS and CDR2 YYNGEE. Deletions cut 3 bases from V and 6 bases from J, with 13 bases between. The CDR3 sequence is CASSAPGAPNEQFF. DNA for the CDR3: TGTGCCAGCAGCGCCCCGGGAGCGCCCAATGAGCAGTTCTTC.

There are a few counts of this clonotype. The CDR3 region has the DNA TGTGCCACCAGCAGAGATTTTTACCTTGAAGCTTTCTTT. Translation: CATSRDFYLEAFF. The genes are TRBV15 and TRBJ1-1, with D hard to call. The CDR3 loop spans 13 amino acids. V was clipped by 0 bases and J by 7 bases, with 9 bases between them. Germline V CDR1 and CDR2: LNHNV, YYDKDF (reference sequence).

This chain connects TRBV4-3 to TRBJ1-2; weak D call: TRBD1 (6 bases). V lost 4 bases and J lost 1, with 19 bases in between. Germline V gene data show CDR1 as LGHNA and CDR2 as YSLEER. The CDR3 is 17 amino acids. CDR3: CASSRTTGGTLNYGYTF. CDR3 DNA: TGCGCCAGCAGCCGAACGACAGGCGGGACTCTTAACTATGGCTACACCTTC.

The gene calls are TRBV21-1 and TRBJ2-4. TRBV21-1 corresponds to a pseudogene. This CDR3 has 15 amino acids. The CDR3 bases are TGTGCCAGCAGCAAAGAAGGAGACTCTTCCGACATTCAGTACTTC. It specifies CASSKEGDSSDIQYF.

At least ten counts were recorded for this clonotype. CDR3 sequence: CASSHLGGYTF. The CDR3 DNA follows: TGTGCCAGCAGCCACCTCGGAGGCTACACCTTC. V and J are TRBV3-1 and TRBJ1-2; D is uncertain. The CDR3 has 11 residues. Per germline, CDR1 LGHDT and CDR2 YNNKEL (reference sequence). Trimming shortened V by 3 bases and J by 8 bases, and 7 bases separated the two germline ends.

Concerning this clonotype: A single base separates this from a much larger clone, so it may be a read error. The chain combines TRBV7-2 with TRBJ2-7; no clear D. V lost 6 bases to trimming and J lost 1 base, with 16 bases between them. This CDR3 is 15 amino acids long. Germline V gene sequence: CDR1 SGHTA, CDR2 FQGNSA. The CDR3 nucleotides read TGTGCCAGCAGTCGAGGAAAGGGTTCTTCCTACGAGCAGTACTTC. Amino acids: CASSRGKGSSYEQYF. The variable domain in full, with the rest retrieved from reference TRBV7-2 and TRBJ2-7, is GAGVSQSPSNKVTEKGKDVELRCDPISGHTALYWYRQSLGQGLEFLIYFQGNSAPDKSGLPSDRFSAERTGGSVSTLTIQRTQQEDSAVYLCASSRGKGSSYEQYFGPGTRLTVT.

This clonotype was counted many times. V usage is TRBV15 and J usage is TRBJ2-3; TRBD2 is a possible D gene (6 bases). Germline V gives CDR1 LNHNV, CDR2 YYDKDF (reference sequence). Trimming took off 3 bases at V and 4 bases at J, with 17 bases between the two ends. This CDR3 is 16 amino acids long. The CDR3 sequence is CATSSDGGARPDTQYF. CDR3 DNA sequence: TGTGCCACCAGCAGCGATGGAGGGGCTAGACCAGATACGCAGTATTTT.

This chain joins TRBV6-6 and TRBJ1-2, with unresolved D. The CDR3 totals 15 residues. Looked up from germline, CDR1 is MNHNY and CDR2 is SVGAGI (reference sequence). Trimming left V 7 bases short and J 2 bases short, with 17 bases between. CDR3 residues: CASTYPGGNNYGYTF. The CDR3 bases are TGTGCCAGCACCTACCCGGGCGGCAACAACTATGGCTACACCTTC.

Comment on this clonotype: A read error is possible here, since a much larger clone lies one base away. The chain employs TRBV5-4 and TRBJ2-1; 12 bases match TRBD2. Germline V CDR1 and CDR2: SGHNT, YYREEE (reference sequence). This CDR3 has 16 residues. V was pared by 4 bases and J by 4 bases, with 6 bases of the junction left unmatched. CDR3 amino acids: CASSGASGGAYNEQFF. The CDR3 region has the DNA TGTGCCAGCAGCGGGGCTAGCGGGGGGGCGTACAATGAGCAGTTCTTC.

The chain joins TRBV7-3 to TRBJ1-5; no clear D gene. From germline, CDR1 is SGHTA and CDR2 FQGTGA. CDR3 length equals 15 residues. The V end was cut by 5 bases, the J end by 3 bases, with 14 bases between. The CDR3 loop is CASSQGQADNQPQHF. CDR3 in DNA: TGTGCCAGCAGCCAAGGGCAGGCCGACAATCAGCCCCAGCATTTT.

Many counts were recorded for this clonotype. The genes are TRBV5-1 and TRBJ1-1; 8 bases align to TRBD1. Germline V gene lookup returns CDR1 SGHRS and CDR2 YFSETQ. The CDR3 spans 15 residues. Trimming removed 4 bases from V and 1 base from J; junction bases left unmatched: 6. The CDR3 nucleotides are TGCGCCAGCAGCCCCGGACAGGGATGGAACACTGAAGCTTTCTTT. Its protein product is CASSPGQGWNTEAFF.

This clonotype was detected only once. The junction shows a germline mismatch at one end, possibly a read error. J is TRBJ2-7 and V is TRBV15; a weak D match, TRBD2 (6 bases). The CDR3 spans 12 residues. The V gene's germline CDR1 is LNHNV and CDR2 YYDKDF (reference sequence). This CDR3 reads CATSRASGEQNF. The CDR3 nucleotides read TGTGCCACCAGTAGGGCTTCGGGAGAGCAGAACTTC.

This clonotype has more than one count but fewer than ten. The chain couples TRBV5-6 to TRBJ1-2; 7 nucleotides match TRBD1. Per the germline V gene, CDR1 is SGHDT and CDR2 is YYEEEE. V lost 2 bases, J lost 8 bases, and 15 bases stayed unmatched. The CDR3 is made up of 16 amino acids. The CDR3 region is CASSLPQTRGLGGYTF. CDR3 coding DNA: TGTGCCAGCAGCTTACCGCAGACTAGGGGGCTTGGAGGCTACACCTTC.

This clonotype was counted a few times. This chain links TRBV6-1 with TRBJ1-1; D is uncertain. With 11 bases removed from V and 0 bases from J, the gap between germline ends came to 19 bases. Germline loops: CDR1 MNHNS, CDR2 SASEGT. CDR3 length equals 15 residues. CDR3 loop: CAAIYSLDLNTEAFF. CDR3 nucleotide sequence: TGTGCCGCGATCTACAGTTTGGACTTGAACACTGAAGCTTTCTTT.

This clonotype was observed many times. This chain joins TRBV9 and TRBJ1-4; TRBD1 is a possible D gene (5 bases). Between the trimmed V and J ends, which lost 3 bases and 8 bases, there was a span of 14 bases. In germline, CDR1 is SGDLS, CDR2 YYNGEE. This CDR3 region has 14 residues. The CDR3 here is CASSAQGDQEKLFF. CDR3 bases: TGTGCCAGCAGCGCCCAGGGAGATCAGGAAAAACTGTTTTTT.

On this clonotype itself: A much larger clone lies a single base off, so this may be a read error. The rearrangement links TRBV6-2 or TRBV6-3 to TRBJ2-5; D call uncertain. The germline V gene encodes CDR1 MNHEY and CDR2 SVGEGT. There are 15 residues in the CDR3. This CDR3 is CASSYFHVVQETLYF. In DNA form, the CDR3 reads TGTGCCAGCAGTTACTTTCACGTGGTACAAGAGACCCTGTACTTC.

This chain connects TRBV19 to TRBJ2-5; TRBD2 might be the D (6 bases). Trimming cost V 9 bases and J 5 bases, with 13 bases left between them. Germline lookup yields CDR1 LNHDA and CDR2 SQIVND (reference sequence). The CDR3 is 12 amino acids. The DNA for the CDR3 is TGTGCCAGGAGCCCCCGGGGGGAGACCCAGTACTTC. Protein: CARSPRGETQYF.

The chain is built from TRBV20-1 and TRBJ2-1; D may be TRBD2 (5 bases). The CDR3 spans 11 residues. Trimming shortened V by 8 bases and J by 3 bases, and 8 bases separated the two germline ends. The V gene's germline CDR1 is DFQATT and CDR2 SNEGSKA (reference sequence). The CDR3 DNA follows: TGCAGTCACGGGGACTACAATGAGCAGTTCTTC. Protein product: CSHGDYNEQFF.

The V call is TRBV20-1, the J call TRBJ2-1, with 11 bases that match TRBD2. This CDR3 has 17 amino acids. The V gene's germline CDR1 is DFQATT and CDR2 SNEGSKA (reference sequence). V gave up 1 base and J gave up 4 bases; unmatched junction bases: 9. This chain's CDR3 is CSARGSGRARQYNEQFF. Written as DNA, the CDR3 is TGCAGTGCTAGAGGTAGCGGGAGGGCCAGGCAATACAATGAGCAGTTCTTC.

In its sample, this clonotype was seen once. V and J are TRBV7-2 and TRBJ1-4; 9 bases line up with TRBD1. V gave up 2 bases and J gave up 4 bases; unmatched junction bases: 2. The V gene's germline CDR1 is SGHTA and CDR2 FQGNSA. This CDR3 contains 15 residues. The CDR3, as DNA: TGTGCCAGCAGCTTACAGACAGGGGGTAATGAAAAACTGTTTTTT. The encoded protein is CASSLQTGGNEKLFF.

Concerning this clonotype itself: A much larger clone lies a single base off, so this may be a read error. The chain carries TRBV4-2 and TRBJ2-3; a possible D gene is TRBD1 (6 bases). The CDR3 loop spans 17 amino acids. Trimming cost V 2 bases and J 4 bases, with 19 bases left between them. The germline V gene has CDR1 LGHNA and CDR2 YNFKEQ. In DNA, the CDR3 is TGTGCCAGCAGCCAACAAGGACAGTCGGCTGGCCCAGATACGCAGTATTTT. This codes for CASSQQGQSAGPDTQYF.